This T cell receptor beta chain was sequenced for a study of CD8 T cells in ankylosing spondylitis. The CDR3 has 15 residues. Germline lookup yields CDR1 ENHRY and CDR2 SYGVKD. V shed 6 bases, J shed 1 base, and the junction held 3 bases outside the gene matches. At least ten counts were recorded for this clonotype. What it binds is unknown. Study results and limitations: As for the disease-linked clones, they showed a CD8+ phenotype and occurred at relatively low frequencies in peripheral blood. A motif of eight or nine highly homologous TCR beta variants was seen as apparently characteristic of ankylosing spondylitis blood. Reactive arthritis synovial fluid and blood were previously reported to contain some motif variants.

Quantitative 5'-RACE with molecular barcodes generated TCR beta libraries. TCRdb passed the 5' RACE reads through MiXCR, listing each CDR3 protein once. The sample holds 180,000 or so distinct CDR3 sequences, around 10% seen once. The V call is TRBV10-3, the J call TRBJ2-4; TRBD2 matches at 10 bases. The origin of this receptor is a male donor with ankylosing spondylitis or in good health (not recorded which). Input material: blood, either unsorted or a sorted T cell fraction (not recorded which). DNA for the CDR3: TGTGCCATCAGCAGCGGGGGGGCGGCCAAAAACATTCAGTACTTC. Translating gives CAISSGGAAKNIQYF.